This TCR beta chain was retrieved from a study of PD-L1 blockade in urothelial cancer. On the study more broadly: Before enrollment, 0 to 3 chemotherapy regimens had been given to patients.

Time point specified: peripheral blood 6 weeks after treatment start. The repertoire was sequenced with immunoSEQ multiplex PCR; TCRdb's copy has only in-frame clones and lacks some. The table includes approximately 110,000 clones, approximately 89% detected once. The CDR3 is 17 amino acids. The clonotype originates from a man aged 60 to 69 with urothelial cancer. The chain couples TRBV21-1 to TRBJ2-1; the DNA was not compared with TRBD2, the D call given in the table. TRBV21-1 is a pseudogene locus. Sequencing was performed on PBMCs, taken around atezolizumab (anti-PD-L1) treatment. The CDR3 is CASSIIAGGHPNNEQFF. For the CDR3, the DNA is TGTGCCAGCAGCATTATCGCGGGAGGGCACCCCAACAATGAGCAGTTCTTC.